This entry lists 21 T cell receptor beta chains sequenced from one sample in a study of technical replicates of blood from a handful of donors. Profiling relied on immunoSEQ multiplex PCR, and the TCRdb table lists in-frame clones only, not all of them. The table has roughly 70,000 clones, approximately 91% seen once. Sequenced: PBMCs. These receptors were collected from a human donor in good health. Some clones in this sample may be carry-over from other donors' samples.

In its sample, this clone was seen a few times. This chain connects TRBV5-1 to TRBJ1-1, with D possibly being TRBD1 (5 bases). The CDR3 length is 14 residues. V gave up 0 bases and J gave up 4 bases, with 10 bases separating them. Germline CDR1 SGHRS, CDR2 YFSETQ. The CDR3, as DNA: TGCGCCAGCAGCTTGGCCGGGGGGGGCACTGAAGCTTTCTTT. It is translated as CASSLAGGGTEAFF.

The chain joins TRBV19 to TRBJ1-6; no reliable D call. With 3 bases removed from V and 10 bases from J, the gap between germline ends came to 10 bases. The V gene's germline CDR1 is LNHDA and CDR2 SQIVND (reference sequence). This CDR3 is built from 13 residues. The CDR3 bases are TGTGCCAGTAGTATCGGGATCGGATCACCCCTCCACTTT. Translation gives CASSIGIGSPLHF.

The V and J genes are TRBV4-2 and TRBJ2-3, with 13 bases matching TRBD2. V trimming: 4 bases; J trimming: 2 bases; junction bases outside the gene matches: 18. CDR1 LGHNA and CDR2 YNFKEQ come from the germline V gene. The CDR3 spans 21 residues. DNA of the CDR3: TGTGCCAGCAGCCGACTTGGCCTTGGCCGACTAGCGGGGGGCCCCACAGATACGCAGTATTTT. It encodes CASSRLGLGRLAGGPTDTQYF.

This chain's CDR3 is CAAGRETQYF. Written as DNA, the CDR3 is TGTGCCGCAGGGCGGGAGACCCAGTACTTC. This sequence joins TRBV10-3 and TRBJ2-5; D perhaps matches TRBD1 (5 bases). Germline V gives CDR1 ENHRY, CDR2 SYGVKD. The V gene lost 11 bases and the J gene lost 5 bases, with 9 bases spanning the gap. The CDR3 is 10 amino acids.

This CDR3 reads CASSPTGGAYNEQFF. CDR3 coding DNA: TGTGCCAGCAGCCCAACAGGGGGTGCCTACAATGAGCAGTTCTTC. The gene calls are TRBV5-4 and TRBJ2-1; TRBD1 matches 8 bases. The CDR3 loop spans 15 amino acids. Trimming removed 4 bases from V and 2 bases from J; junction bases left unmatched: 5. Looked up from germline, CDR1 is SGHNT and CDR2 is YYREEE (reference sequence).

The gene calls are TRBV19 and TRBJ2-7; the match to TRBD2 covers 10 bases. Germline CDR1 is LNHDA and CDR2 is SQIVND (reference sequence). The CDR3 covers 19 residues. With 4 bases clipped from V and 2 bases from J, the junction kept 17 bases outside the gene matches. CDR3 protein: CASSTGLAEAPAGPYEQYF. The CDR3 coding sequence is TGTGCCAGTAGTACCGGACTAGCGGAAGCCCCAGCCGGCCCCTACGAGCAGTACTTC.

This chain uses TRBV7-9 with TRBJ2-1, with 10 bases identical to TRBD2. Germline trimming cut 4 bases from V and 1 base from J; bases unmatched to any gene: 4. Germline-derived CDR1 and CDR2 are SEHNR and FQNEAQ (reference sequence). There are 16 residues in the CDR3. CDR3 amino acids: CASSSIAGGSYNEQFF. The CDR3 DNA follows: TGTGCCAGCAGCTCAATAGCGGGGGGATCCTACAATGAGCAGTTCTTC.

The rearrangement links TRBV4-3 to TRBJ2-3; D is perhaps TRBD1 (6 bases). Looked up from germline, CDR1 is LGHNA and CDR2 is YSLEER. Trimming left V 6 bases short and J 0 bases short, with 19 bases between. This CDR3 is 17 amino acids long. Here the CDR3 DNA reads TGCGCCAGCAGTGAGGGGGTGGGCAGGGTCAGCACAGATACGCAGTATTTT. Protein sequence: CASSEGVGRVSTDTQYF.

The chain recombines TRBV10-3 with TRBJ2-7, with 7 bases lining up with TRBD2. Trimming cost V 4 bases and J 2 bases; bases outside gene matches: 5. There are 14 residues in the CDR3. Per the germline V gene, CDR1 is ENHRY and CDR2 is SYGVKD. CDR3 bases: TGTGCCATCAGTGTTTCGGGAGGTACCTACGAGCAGTACTTC. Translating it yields CAISVSGGTYEQYF.

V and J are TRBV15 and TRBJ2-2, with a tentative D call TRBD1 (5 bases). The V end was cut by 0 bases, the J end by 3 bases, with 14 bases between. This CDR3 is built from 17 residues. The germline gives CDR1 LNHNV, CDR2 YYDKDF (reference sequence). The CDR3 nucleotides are TGTGCCACCAGCAGAGATCCTGTCAGGGTGGACACCGGGGAGCTGTTTTTT. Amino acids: CATSRDPVRVDTGELFF. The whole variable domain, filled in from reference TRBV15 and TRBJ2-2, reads DAMVIQNPRYQVTQFGKPVTLSCSQTLNHNVMYWYQQKSSQAPKLLFHYYDKDFNNEADTPDNFQSRRPNTSFCFLDIRSPGLGDTAMYLCATSRDPVRVDTGELFFGEGSRLTVL.

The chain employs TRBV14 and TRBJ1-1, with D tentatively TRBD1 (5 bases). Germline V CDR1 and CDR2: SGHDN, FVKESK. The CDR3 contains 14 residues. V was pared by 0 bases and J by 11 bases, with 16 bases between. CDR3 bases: TGTGCCAGCAGCCAAGAAACGCGGGGCTCGGGGGCTTTCTTT. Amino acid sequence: CASSQETRGSGAFF. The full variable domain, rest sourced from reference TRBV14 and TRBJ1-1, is EAGVTQFPSHSVIEKGQTVTLRCDPISGHDNLYWYRRVMGKEIKFLLHFVKESKQDESGMPNNRFLAERTGGTYSTLKVQPAELEDSGVYFCASSQETRGSGAFFGQGTRLTVV.

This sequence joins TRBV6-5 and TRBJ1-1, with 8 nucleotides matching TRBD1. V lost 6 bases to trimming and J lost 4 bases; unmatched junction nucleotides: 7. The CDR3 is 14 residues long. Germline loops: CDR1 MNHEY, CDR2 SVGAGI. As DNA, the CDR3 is TGTGCCAGCAGGACCAGGGGGCGTAGCACTGAAGCTTTCTTT. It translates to CASRTRGRSTEAFF.

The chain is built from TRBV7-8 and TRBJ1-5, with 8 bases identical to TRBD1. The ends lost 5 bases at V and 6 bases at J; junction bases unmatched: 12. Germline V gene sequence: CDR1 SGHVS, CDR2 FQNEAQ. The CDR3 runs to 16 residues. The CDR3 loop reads CASSPVAGGTPQPQHF. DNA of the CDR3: TGTGCCAGCAGCCCAGTGGCAGGGGGCACCCCTCAGCCCCAGCATTTT.

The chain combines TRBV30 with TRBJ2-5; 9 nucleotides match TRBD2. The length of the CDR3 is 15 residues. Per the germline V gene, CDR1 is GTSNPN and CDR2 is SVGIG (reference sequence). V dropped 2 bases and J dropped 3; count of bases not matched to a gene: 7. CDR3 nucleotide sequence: TGTGCCTGGAGTACACCCCTAGCGGGAAAAGAGACCCAGTACTTC. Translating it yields CAWSTPLAGKETQYF.

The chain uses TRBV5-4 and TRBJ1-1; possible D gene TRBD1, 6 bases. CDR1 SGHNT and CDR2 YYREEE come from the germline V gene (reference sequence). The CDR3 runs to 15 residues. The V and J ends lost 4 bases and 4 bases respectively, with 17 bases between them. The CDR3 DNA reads TGTGCCAGCAGCCCCCCGGGGGCGGGGGGCACTGAAGCTTTCTTT. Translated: CASSPPGAGGTEAFF.

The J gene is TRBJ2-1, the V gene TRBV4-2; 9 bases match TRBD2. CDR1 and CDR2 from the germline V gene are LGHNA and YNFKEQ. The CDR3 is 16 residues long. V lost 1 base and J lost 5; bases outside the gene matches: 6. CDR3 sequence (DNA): TGTGCCAGCAGCCAAGTAGGACTAGCGTTTAACAATGAGCAGTTCTTC. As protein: CASSQVGLAFNNEQFF.

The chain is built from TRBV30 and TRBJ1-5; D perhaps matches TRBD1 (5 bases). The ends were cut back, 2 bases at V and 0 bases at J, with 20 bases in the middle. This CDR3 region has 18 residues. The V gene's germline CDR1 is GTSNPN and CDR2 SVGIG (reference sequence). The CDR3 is CAWSRPHPGTNSNQPQHF. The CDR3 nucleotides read TGTGCCTGGAGTCGACCTCATCCCGGGACTAATAGCAATCAGCCCCAGCATTTT.

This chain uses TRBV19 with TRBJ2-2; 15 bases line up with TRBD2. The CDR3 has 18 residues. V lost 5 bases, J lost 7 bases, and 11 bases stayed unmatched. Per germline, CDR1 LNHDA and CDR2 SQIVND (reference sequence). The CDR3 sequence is CASSPQGGLAGGGGELFF. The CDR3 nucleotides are TGTGCCAGTAGTCCCCAAGGGGGACTAGCGGGGGGTGGCGGGGAGCTGTTTTTT.

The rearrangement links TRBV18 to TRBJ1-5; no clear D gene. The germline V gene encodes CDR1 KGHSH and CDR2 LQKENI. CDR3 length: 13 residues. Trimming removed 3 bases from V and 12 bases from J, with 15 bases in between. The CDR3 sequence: CASSPGMLQVQHF. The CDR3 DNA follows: TGTGCCAGCTCACCTGGAATGCTTCAGGTCCAGCATTTT.

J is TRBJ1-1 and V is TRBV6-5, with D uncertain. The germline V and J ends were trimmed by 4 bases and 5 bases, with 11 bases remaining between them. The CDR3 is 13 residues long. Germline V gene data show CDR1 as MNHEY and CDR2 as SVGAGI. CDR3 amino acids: CASSLYRGTEAFF. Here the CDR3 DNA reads TGTGCCAGCAGTTTATACCGAGGGACTGAAGCTTTCTTT.

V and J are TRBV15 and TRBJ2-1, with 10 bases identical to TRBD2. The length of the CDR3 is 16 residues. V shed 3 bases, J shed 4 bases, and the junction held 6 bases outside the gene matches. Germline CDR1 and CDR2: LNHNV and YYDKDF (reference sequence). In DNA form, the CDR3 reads TGTGCCACCAGCAGGTTTCTAGCGGGAGCTTACAATGAGCAGTTCTTC. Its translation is CATSRFLAGAYNEQFF.